These 5 T cell receptor beta chains originate from one sample sequenced in a study of CD4 T cell repertoires in COVID-19. The data were produced by immunoSEQ multiplex PCR, yet TCRdb's version contains in-frame clones alone and is incomplete. Seen here are 65,000 to 95,000 clones, approximately 83% observed once, and the top ten hold roughly 0.6%. The sequenced sample was CD4+ T cells from peripheral blood, obtained after recovery from COVID-19. Source of these receptors: a human donor who had COVID-19.

This chain links TRBV6-1 with TRBJ1-6; the match to TRBD1 covers 8 bases. This CDR3 spans 15 amino acids. Germline CDR1 reads MNHNS; CDR2 reads SASEGT. Trimming cost V 3 bases and J 7 bases; bases outside gene matches: 5. CDR3 sequence reads: CASSEGDRRNSPLHF. The CDR3 nucleotides read TGTGCCAGCAGTGAGGGGGACAGGAGAAATTCACCCCTCCACTTT.

The chain employs TRBV19 and TRBJ1-3; possibly TRBD1 for D (5 bases). The CDR3 runs 15 residues. The germline V gene has CDR1 LNHDA and CDR2 SQIVND (reference sequence). Trimming removed 7 bases from V and 2 bases from J, with 15 bases in between. The CDR3 loop is CASNVARQPGNTIYF. CDR3 DNA sequence: TGTGCCAGTAATGTTGCCCGACAGCCTGGAAACACCATATATTTT.

This clone was observed a handful of times. The chain combines TRBV3-1 (or the pseudogene TRBV3-2) with TRBJ1-2, with D tentatively TRBD1 (5 bases). CDR3 length: 13 amino acids. CDR1 is LGHDT and CDR2 is YNNKEL in the germline V gene (reference sequence). Trimming left V 0 bases short and J 7 bases short, with 9 bases between. This CDR3 reads CASSQDRQGGYTF. In DNA, the CDR3 is TGTGCCAGCAGCCAAGATCGGCAGGGTGGCTACACCTTC.

V is TRBV27 and J is TRBJ2-1; possibly TRBD2 for D (7 bases). Germline V gene data show CDR1 as MNHEY and CDR2 as SMNVEV (reference sequence). This CDR3 is built from 13 residues. Trimming pared 3 bases from V and 10 bases from J, leaving 13 bases between. This CDR3 reads CASSFLQGGEQFF. In nucleotides, the CDR3 is TGTGCCAGCAGTTTCCTACAGGGAGGGGAGCAGTTCTTC.

The count of this clone is one. The V and J genes are TRBV12-3 or TRBV12-4 and TRBJ2-7; 9 nucleotides align to TRBD1. The trim removed 6 bases at V and 3 bases at J, leaving 3 bases unmatched. The CDR3 consists of 13 residues. This chain's CDR3 is CASRSTGGYEQYF. CDR3 nucleotide sequence: TGTGCCAGCAGGTCGACAGGGGGCTACGAGCAGTACTTC.